This record looks at one T cell receptor beta chain sequence and its context. The table came from immunoSEQ multiplex PCR; TCRdb's copy has only in-frame clones and leaves some out. The table lists over 250,000 clones, approximately 86% of them singletons. This sample stems from a study of blood T cell repertoires in COVID-19. The CDR3 length is 14 residues. With 6 bases clipped from V and 7 bases from J, the junction kept 7 bases outside the gene matches. Germline loops: CDR1 MNHEY, CDR2 SVGEGT. The sequenced sample consisted of peripheral blood. V gene TRBV6-2 or TRBV6-3 combines with J gene TRBJ1-4; TRBD1 matches at 8 bases. The receptor comes from a woman in her 70s with COVID-19, enrolled during active disease. The CDR3 reads CASSPRQGREKLFF. The CDR3 coding sequence is TGTGCCAGCAGCCCCCGACAGGGGCGTGAAAAACTGTTTTTT.